This is a list of T cell receptor beta chains from one sample in a study of CD8 T cells in ankylosing spondylitis. MiXCR, run by TCRdb on the 5' RACE reads, gives a single entry per CDR3 protein. Here the sample spans more than 650,000 distinct CDR3 sequences, approximately 12% being singletons. Sample: blood, either unsorted or a sorted T cell fraction (not recorded which). These receptor sequences come from a male donor with ankylosing spondylitis. CDR3s include the opening cysteine and the closing phenylalanine or tryptophan. D genes are given only for firm matches. Clone size is not always given. Where it is, it says once, few, many or a class for expanded clones.

d_call	v_call	clone_size	j_call	cdr3_aa	cdr3_nt
TRBD2	TRBV6-5	NA	TRBJ2-1	CASSYRLAGGPAQFF	TGTGCCAGCAGTTACCGACTAGCGGGGGGGCCAGCGCAGTTCTTC
TRBD2	TRBV20-1	few	TRBJ2-5	CSVTSGGYQETQYF	TGCAGTGTCACTAGCGGCGGATACCAAGAGACCCAGTACTTC
NA	TRBV6-2/TRBV6-3	once	TRBJ2-7	CASQKGTHSYEQYF	TGTGCCAGCCAAAAGGGGACACACTCCTACGAGCAGTACTTC
TRBD1	TRBV29-1	NA	TRBJ1-4	CSVSRGSATNEKLFF	TGCAGCGTTAGCAGGGGGAGTGCAACTAATGAAAAACTGTTTTTT
TRBD2	TRBV5-8	NA	TRBJ2-7	CASSAPGLHPYEQYF	TGTGCCAGCAGCGCACCGGGACTACACCCCTACGAGCAGTACTTC
NA	TRBV7-9	NA	TRBJ2-3	CASSRESFSTDTQYF	TGTGCCAGCAGCCGAGAATCGTTTAGCACAGATACGCAGTATTTT
NA	TRBV10-3	NA	TRBJ2-5	CATGDGRGETQYF	TGTGCCACAGGGGACGGGCGGGGAGAGACCCAGTACTTC
TRBD1	TRBV27	NA	TRBJ1-1	CASSFDPGTGFAEAFF	TGTGCCAGCAGTTTCGACCCCGGGACAGGGTTCGCTGAAGCTTTCTTT
NA	TRBV12-3/TRBV12-4	few	TRBJ1-5	CASSRTEWRNQPQHF	TGTGCCAGCAGTCGGACCGAATGGAGAAATCAGCCCCAGCATTTT
NA	TRBV20-1	NA	TRBJ1-1	CSATDQETEAFF	TGCAGTGCTACTGACCAGGAGACTGAAGCTTTCTTT
TRBD1	TRBV27	NA	TRBJ2-1	CASRSGQGRFYNEQFF	TGTGCCAGCAGATCTGGACAGGGGCGTTTCTACAATGAGCAGTTCTTC